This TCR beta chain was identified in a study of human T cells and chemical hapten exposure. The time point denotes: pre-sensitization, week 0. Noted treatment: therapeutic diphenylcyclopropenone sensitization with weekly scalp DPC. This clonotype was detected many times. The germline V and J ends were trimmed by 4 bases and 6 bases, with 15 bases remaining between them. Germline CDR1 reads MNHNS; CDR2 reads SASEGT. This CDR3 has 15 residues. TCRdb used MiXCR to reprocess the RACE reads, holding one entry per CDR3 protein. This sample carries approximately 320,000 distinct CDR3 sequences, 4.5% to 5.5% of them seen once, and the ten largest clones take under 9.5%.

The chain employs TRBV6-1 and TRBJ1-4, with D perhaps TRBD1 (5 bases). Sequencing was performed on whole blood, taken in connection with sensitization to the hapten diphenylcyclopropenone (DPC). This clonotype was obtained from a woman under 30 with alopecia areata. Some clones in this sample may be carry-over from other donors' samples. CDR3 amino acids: CASSGGRGPYEKLFF. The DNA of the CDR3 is TGTGCCAGCAGTGGGGGACGGGGACCCTATGAAAAACTGTTTTTT.